This is a list of T cell receptor beta chains from one sample in a study of naive and memory T cell subsets. TCRdb passed the 5' RACE reads through MiXCR, listing each CDR3 protein once. The table records more than 50,000 distinct CDR3 sequences, approximately 8% of them present only once. The receptors come from a female donor in good health. CDR3s include the opening cysteine and the closing phenylalanine or tryptophan. The size of a clone is reported for some rows only, either as once, few or many, or as a class for expanded clones.

>TRBV6-5|few
CASSYSGRHNSPLHF
>TRBV12-3/TRBV12-4|NA
CASSSGQGVYEQYF
>TRBV6-5|NA
CASSYNAANEQFF
>TRBV6-5|few
CASTTGGIQYF
>TRBV16|many
CASSQYTAASGNQPQHF
>TRBV4-1|few
CASSRSTWGQPQHF
>TRBV28|NA
CASSPPGLGLTGELFF
>TRBV30|NA
CAWKFGRVSDEQYF
>TRBV27|NA
CASRNSGNQPQHF
>TRBV19|few
CASSIQVSRTGELFF
>TRBV2|few
CASSPEGDSPLHF
>TRBV5-1|few
CASSLGHTGELFF
>TRBV11-2|few
CASSLSQGNSYNEQFF
>TRBV20-1|many
CSARDLEDPTPGGYTF
>TRBV4-1|many
CASSQDRGREGYGYTF
>TRBV20-1|few
CSARARTAINYGYTF
>TRBV7-2|NA
CASSLGRSTSGGLSYNEQFF
>TRBV30|NA
CAWTVGWTNTEAFF
>TRBV2|many
CASSGTNTNYGYTF
>TRBV20-1|many
CSARVPHPYNEQFF
>TRBV28|few
CASSSDPGTDTQYF
>TRBV2|NA
CASSEAAGGLTDTQYF
>TRBV7-3|NA
CASSRRDRFGEQYF
>TRBV5-4|NA
CASSLERQGRTDTQYF